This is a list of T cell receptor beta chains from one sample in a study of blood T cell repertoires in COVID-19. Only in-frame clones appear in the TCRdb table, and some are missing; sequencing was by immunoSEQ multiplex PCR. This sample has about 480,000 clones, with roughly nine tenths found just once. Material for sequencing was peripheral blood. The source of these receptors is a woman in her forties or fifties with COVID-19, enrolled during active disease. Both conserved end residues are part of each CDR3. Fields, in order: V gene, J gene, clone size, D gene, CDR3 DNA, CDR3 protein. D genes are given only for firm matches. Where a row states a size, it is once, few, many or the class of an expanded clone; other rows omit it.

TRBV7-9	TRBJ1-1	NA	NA	TGTGCCAGCAGCCCTAATGCAGGGGCTTCACGGGCTGAAGCTTTCTTT	CASSPNAGASRAEAFF
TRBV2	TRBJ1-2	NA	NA	TGTGCCAGCAGTGACAGGGTTAACTATGGCTACACCTTC	CASSDRVNYGYTF
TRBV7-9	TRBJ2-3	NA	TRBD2	TGTGCCAGCAGCTCCTTTTTAGCGGGAGATACGCAGTATTTT	CASSSFLAGDTQYF
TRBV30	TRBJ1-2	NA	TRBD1	TGTGCCTGGAGTGTACAACGAGGGGGCCCCCTGGGCTACACCTTC	CAWSVQRGGPLGYTF
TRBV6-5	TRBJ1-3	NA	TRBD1	TGTGCCAGCAGTAGGGACAGAGGAAACACCATATATTTT	CASSRDRGNTIYF
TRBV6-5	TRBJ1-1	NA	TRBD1	TGTGCCAGCAGTCGAAGGACAGGCCCCGGGGCTGAAGCTTTCTTT	CASSRRTGPGAEAFF
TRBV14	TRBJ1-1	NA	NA	TGTGCCAGCAGGACTTCGCGGGGCACTGAAGCTTTCTTT	CASRTSRGTEAFF
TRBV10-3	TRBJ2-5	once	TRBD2	TGTGCCATCAGTGACCGGGGGGACCAAGAGACCCAGTACTTC	CAISDRGDQETQYF
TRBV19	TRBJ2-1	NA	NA	TGTGCCAGTAGTTATGGCGGCGTGCGCAATGAGCAGTTCTTC	CASSYGGVRNEQFF
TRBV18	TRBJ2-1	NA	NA	TGTGCCAGCTCACCACCAGGGGTCAGGAATGAGCAGTTCTTC	CASSPPGVRNEQFF
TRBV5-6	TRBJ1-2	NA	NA	TGTGCCAGCAGCTTGGGAAGTAGCGTTCGTGGCTACACCTTC	CASSLGSSVRGYTF
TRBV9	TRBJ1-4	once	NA	TGTGCCAGCAGCGTAGGTCAGGGCGGAGACCTGTTTTTT	CASSVGQGGDLFF
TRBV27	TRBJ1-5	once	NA	TGTGCCAGCAGTTCCGAAGGTTGGGGGGGAGGACGGCAGCCCCAGCATTTT	CASSSEGWGGGRQPQHF
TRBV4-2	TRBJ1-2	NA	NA	TGTGCCAGCAGCCAAGGACAGCCCGCTACTAACTATGGCTACACCTTC	CASSQGQPATNYGYTF
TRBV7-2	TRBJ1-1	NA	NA	TGTGCCAGCAGCTTACAGGGCCCGAACACTGAAGCTTTCTTT	CASSLQGPNTEAFF
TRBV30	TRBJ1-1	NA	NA	TGTGCCTGGAGTAAGAGGTCGACTGAAGCTTTCTTT	CAWSKRSTEAFF
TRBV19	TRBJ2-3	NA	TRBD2	TGTGCCAGTAGTGTAGCGGGGATGGGAGATACGCAGTATTTT	CASSVAGMGDTQYF
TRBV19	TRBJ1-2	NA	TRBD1	TGTGCCAGTAGCCGCGACAGGGTAACGGGCTATGGCTACACCTTC	CASSRDRVTGYGYTF
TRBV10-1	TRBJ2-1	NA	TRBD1	TGCGCCAGCAACGACGACAGGGGAGACAATGAGCAGTTCTTC	CASNDDRGDNEQFF
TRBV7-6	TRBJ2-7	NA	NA	TGTGCCAGCAGCGACGGGTGGAGCGAGCAGTACTTC	CASSDGWSEQYF
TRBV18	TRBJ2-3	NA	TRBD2	TGTGCCAGCTCACCGGGGCGGGGGGGCCCAGATACGCAGTATTTT	CASSPGRGGPDTQYF
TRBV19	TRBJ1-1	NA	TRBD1	TGTGCCAGTACCCCAGGGACAGGGGAAAGGCAGACTGAAGCTTTCTTT	CASTPGTGERQTEAFF
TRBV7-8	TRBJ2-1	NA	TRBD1	TGTGCCAGCAGGGGGGACAGGGTCGGCTACAATGAGCAGTTCTTC	CASRGDRVGYNEQFF
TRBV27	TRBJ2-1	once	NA	TGTGCCAGCAGTTATTTTGGGGGGAATGAGCAGTTCTTC	CASSYFGGNEQFF
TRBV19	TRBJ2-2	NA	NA	TGTGCCAGTAGTATGGGGAGCGCCGGGGAGCTGTTTTTT	CASSMGSAGELFF
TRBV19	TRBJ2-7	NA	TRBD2	TGTGCCAGTACTCGGGGGGGGCACGAGCAGTACTTC	CASTRGGHEQYF
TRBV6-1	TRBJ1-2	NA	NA	TGTGCCAGCAGTAACCCCGGAGAGAACTATGGCTACACCTTC	CASSNPGENYGYTF
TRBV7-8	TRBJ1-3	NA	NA	TGTGCCAGCAGCCGAGGACATAGGGGAAACACCATATATTTT	CASSRGHRGNTIYF
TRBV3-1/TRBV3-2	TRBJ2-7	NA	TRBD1	TGTGCCAGCAGCCAAGCTGGACGGGACAGGGAGCAGTACTTC	CASSQAGRDREQYF
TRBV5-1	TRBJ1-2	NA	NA	TGCGCCAGCAGCTTGGACACGAGACAGTACTATGGCTACACCTTC	CASSLDTRQYYGYTF
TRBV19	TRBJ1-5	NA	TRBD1	TGTGCCAGTAGGCCGGGACAGGGTGTTGGTGAACACCATTTT	CASRPGQGVGEHHF
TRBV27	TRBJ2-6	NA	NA	TGTGCCAGTTTGGGCAGACCAACCTCTGGGGCCAACGTCCTGACTTTC	CASLGRPTSGANVLTF
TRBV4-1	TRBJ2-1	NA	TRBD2	TGCGCCAGCAGCCATCAGACTAGCGGTTACAATGAGCAGTTCTTC	CASSHQTSGYNEQFF
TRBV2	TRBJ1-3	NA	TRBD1	TGTGCCAGCAGAGTGACAGGGGTCTCTGGAAACACCATATATTTT	CASRVTGVSGNTIYF
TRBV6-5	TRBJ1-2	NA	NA	TGTGCCAGCTTGGGGACTTCAAACTATGGCTACACCTTC	CASLGTSNYGYTF
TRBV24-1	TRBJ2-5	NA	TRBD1	TGTGCCACCAGTGACCTCGACAGGGGCCAAGAGACCCAGTACTTC	CATSDLDRGQETQYF
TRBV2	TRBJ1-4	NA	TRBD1	TGTGCCAGCAGGGCGGACAGGGGTAATGAAAAACTGTTTTTT	CASRADRGNEKLFF
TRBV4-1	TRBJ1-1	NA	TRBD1	TGCGCCAGCAGCCTCCGGGACAGGGCGAACACTGAAGCTTTCTTT	CASSLRDRANTEAFF
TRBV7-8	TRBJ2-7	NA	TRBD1	TGTGCCAGCAGCTCCGACAGGGCCGAGCAGTACTTC	CASSSDRAEQYF
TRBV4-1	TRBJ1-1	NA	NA	TGCGCCAGCAGGTCACTGGGGAGAGCTGAAGCTTTCTTT	CASRSLGRAEAFF
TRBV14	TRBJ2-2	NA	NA	TGTGCCAGCAGCCAAGGAGTCGCTAGCCTAGCCACCGGGGAGCTGTTTTTT	CASSQGVASLATGELFF
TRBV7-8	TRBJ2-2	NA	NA	TGTGCCAGTAAACCAGGGTCCTCGAACACCGGGGAGCTGTTTTTT	CASKPGSSNTGELFF
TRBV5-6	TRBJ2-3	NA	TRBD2	TGTGCCAGCAGCTTGGAGCGGGGGGCCCTATACACAGATACGCAGTATTTT	CASSLERGALYTDTQYF
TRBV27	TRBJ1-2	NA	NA	TGTGCCAGCAGTTTAGACAGGAACTATGGCTACACCTTC	CASSLDRNYGYTF
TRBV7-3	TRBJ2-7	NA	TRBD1	TGTGCCAGCAGCTTAACGCCGGGACAGGGAGGCGAGCAGTACTTC	CASSLTPGQGGEQYF
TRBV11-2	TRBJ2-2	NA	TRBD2	TGTGCCAGCAGCTTAGATCTGTTAGAGCGGGGGACCGGGGAGCTGTTTTTT	CASSLDLLERGTGELFF